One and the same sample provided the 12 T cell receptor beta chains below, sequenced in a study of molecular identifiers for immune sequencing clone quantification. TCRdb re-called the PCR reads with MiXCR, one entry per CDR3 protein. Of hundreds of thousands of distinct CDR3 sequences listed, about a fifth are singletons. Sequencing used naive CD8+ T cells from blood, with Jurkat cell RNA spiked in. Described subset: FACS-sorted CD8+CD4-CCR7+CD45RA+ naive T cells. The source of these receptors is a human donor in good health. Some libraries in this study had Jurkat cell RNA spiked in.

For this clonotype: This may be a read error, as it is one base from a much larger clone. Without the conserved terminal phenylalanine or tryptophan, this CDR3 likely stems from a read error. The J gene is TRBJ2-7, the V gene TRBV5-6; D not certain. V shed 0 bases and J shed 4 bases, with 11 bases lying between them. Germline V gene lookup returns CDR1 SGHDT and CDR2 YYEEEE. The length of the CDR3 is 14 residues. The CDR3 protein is CASSLGSAGYEQYL. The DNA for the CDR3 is TGTGCCAGCAGCTTGGGATCGGCAGGATACGAGCAGTACCTC.

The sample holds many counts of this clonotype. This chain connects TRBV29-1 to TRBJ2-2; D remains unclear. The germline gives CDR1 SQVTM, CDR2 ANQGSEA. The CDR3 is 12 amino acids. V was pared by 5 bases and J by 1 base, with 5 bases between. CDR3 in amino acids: CSVYGNTGELFF. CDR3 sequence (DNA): TGCAGCGTTTACGGGAACACCGGGGAGCTGTTTTTT.

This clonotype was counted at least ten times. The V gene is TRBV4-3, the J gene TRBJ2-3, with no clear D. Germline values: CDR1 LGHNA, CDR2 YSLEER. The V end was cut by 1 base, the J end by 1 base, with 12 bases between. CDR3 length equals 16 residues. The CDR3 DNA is TGCGCCAGCAGCCAAGTGCGTTCGGCGCGCACAGATACGCAGTATTTT. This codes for CASSQVRSARTDTQYF.

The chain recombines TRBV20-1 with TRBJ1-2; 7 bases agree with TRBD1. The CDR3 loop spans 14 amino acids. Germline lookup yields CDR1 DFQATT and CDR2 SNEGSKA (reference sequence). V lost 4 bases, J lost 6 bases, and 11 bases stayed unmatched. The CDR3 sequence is CSATPDRWDNGYTF. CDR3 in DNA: TGCAGTGCTACTCCGGACAGGTGGGACAATGGCTACACCTTC.

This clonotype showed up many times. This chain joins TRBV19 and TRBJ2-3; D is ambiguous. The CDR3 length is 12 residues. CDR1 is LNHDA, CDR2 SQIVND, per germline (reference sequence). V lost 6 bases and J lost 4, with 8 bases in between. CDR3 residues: CASSGAPDTQYF. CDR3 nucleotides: TGTGCCAGTAGCGGAGCCCCAGATACGCAGTATTTT.

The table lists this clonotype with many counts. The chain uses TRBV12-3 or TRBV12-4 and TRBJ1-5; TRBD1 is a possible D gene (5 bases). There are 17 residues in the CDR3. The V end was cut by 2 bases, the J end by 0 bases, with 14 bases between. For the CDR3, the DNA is TGTGCCAGCAGTTTAAGAGACAGCGACAATAGCAATCAGCCCCAGCATTTT. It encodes CASSLRDSDNSNQPQHF.

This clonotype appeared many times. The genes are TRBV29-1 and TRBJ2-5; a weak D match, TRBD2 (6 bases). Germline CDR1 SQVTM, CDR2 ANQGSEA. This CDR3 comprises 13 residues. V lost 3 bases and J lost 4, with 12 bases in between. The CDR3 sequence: CSVDFGEVETQYF. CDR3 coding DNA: TGCAGCGTTGATTTTGGGGAGGTAGAGACCCAGTACTTC.

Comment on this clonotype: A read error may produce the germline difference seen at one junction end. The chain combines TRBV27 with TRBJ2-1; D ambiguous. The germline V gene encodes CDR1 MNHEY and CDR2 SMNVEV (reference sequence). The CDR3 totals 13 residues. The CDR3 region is CTSSGLSHNEQFF. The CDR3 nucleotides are TGTACCAGCAGTGGCTTATCCCACAATGAGCAGTTCTTC.

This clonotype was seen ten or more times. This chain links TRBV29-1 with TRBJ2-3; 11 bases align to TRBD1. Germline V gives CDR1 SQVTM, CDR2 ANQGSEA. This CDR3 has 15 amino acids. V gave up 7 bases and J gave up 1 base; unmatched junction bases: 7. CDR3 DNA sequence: TGCAGCGCTCAGGACAGGGGGCGAGGCACAGATACGCAGTATTTT. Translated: CSAQDRGRGTDTQYF.

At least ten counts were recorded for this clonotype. The CDR3 DNA is TGTGCCAGCAGCGCCAAGGGGAGTTCCGAGACCCAGTACTTC. Amino acid sequence: CASSAKGSSETQYF. The chain recombines TRBV9 with TRBJ2-5, with D perhaps being TRBD1 or TRBD2 (5 bases each). Trimming removed 3 bases at V and 5 bases at J, with 14 bases between. The CDR3 runs to 14 residues. In germline, CDR1 is SGDLS, CDR2 YYNGEE.

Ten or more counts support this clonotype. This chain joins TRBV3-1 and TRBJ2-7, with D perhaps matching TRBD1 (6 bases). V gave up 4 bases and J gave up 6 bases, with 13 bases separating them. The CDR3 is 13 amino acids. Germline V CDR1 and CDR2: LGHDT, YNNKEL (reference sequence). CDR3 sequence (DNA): TGTGCCAGCAGCCCTACGATGACAGGCGAGCAGTACTTC. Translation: CASSPTMTGEQYF.

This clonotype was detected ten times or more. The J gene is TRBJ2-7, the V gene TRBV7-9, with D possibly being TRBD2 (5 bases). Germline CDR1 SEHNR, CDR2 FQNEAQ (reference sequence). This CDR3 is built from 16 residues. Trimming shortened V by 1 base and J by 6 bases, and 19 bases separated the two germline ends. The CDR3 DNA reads TGTGCCAGCAGCTTAGAGCGGAGGACCGACGAGATCGAGCAGTACTTC. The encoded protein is CASSLERRTDEIEQYF.